The T cell receptor beta chain described here comes from a study of T cell responses to AZD1222 COVID-19 vaccine. Sequencing was performed with immunoSEQ multiplex PCR; in TCRdb, only in-frame clones are kept and a portion is missing. In the table there are under 130,000 clones, over 80% of which are singletons. This clone has only one observation. CDR1 is SGDLS, CDR2 YYNGEE, per germline. The J segment lost 5 bases and the V segment lost 3 bases, leaving 11 bases of the junction unmatched. The CDR3 contains 16 residues. The clonotype originates from an adult in good health. The chain links TRBV9 to TRBJ2-5; 9 bases line up with TRBD2. The material was peripheral blood, obtained on day 0 of AZD1222 vaccination. The DNA of the CDR3 is TGTGCCAGCAGCGGGGGACTAGCAGCCTCAGGGGAGACCCAGTACTTC. Translating gives CASSGGLAASGETQYF.